Presented here are 17 T cell receptor beta chains from one specimen sequenced in a study of CD8+ T cells in alopecia areata. RNA extraction and reverse transcription yielded cDNA as sequencing template. Repertoires were generated with immunoSEQ multiplex PCR, while TCRdb's copy carries only in-frame clones and drops some. The sample lists around 250,000 clones, roughly two thirds occurring once. Sequencing used CD4+ T cells sorted from blood, obtained at week 0. The receptors shown here come from a human donor with alopecia areata.

The V call is TRBV29-1, the J call TRBJ1-2; D is uncertain. Trimming stripped 4 bases from V and 8 bases from J, with 14 bases between. This CDR3 spans 12 amino acids. Germline CDR1 and CDR2: SQVTM and ANQGSEA. The CDR3: CSVVGGSEGYTF. The CDR3 bases are TGCAGCGTTGTCGGAGGCTCGGAAGGCTACACCTTC. The full variable domain, its missing parts supplied by reference TRBV29-1 and TRBJ1-2, is SAVISQKPSRDICQRGTSLTIQCQVDSQVTMMFWYRQQPGQSLTLIATANQGSEATYESGFVIDKFPISRPNLTFSTLTVSNMSPEDSSIYLCSVVGGSEGYTFGSGTRLTVV.

This sequence joins TRBV9 and TRBJ2-7, with D perhaps matching TRBD1 or TRBD2 (6 bases each). Germline CDR1 reads SGDLS; CDR2 reads YYNGEE. Trimming left V 0 bases short and J 9 bases short, with 19 bases between. The CDR3 has 15 amino acids. The CDR3: CASSVAPISGAMQYF. CDR3 bases: TGTGCCAGCAGCGTAGCCCCAATATCGGGGGCCATGCAGTACTTC.

The V call is TRBV7-2, the J call TRBJ1-1; D unclear. The V gene lost 1 base and the J gene lost 8 bases, with 11 bases spanning the gap. The CDR3 consists of 13 residues. Germline loops: CDR1 SGHTA, CDR2 FQGNSA. The CDR3, as DNA: TGTGCCAGCAGCTTAGGACTCAGTAGGGAAGCTTTCTTT. Its translation is CASSLGLSREAFF.

V is TRBV29-1 and J is TRBJ2-7, with D perhaps being TRBD1 or TRBD2 (5 bases each). V was trimmed by 4 bases and J by 7 bases, leaving 17 bases between them. The CDR3 totals 13 residues. Per germline, CDR1 SQVTM and CDR2 ANQGSEA. CDR3 loop: CSVAGTSSGEQYF. The CDR3 coding sequence is TGCAGCGTTGCAGGGACCTCATCGGGAGAGCAGTACTTC.

V is TRBV29-1 and J is TRBJ1-4; no clear D. The germline V and J ends were trimmed by 7 bases and 3 bases, with 9 bases remaining between them. CDR1 is SQVTM, CDR2 ANQGSEA, per germline. The CDR3 runs to 12 residues. Here the CDR3 reads CSGGGSNEKLFF. CDR3 DNA: TGCAGCGGGGGAGGTTCTAATGAAAAACTGTTTTTT.

The rearrangement uses TRBV5-1 and TRBJ1-1; D is ambiguous. The CDR3 covers 14 residues. Germline-derived CDR1 and CDR2 are SGHRS and YFSETQ. V was cut by 1 base and J by 3 bases, with 10 bases left in between. The CDR3 DNA reads TGCGCCAGCAGCTTGCAAGACCCCGACACTGAAGCTTTCTTT. It yields the protein CASSLQDPDTEAFF.

The chain employs TRBV18 and TRBJ1-5; D unclear. Germline loops: CDR1 KGHSH, CDR2 LQKENI. Trimming pared 5 bases from V and 2 bases from J, leaving 4 bases between. The CDR3 runs to 12 residues. The CDR3 region is CASSGGNQPQHF. The CDR3 DNA reads TGTGCCAGCTCAGGGGGCAATCAGCCCCAGCATTTT.

The V and J genes are TRBV4-2 and TRBJ1-6, with 8 bases matching TRBD1. V was clipped by 5 bases and J by 5 bases; unmatched bases: 5. CDR3 size: 15 residues. CDR1 is LGHNA and CDR2 is YNFKEQ in the germline V gene. CDR3 DNA sequence: TGTGCCAGCAGCGTCGACAGGGGCAATAATTCACCCCTCCACTTT. Translated: CASSVDRGNNSPLHF.

The chain has TRBV2 and TRBJ1-1, with D perhaps TRBD1 (5 bases). CDR3 length: 15 residues. The germline CDR1 and CDR2 sequences are SNHLY and FYNNEI. V dropped 2 bases and J dropped 5 bases, with 15 bases sitting between them. CDR3 loop: CASSELGQGGTEAFF. CDR3 bases: TGTGCCAGCAGTGAATTGGGGCAGGGAGGGACTGAAGCTTTCTTT. The full variable domain, its missing parts supplied by reference TRBV2 and TRBJ1-1, is EPEVTQTPSHQVTQMGQEVILRCVPISNHLYFYWYRQILGQKVEFLVSFYNNEISEKSEIFDDQFSVERPDGSNFTLKIRSTKLEDSAMYFCASSELGQGGTEAFFGQGTRLTVV.

This clone has only one observation. V usage is TRBV30 and J usage is TRBJ1-2, with unresolved D. Trimming took 0 bases from V and 7 from J, leaving 12 bases between them. The germline gives CDR1 GTSNPN, CDR2 SVGIG (reference sequence). This CDR3 has 13 residues. The CDR3 bases are TGTGCCTGGAGTGTACTAAGAGGGTTTGGCTACACCTTC. Protein sequence: CAWSVLRGFGYTF.

This clone was detected a few times. V usage is TRBV4-1 and J usage is TRBJ2-1; 7 bases fit TRBD2. Germline CDR1 is MGHRA and CDR2 is YSYEKL. The V segment lost 7 bases and the J segment 4 bases; nucleotides outside the gene matches: 16. The CDR3 consists of 17 residues. DNA for the CDR3: TGCGCCAGCACCCCTCAGGTCGGCGGGGGAAGATACAATGAGCAGTTCTTC. It yields the protein CASTPQVGGGRYNEQFF.

This clone showed up just once. The chain combines TRBV7-3 with TRBJ2-1, with no clear D. V was cut by 5 bases and J by 3 bases, with 11 bases left in between. This CDR3 has 14 amino acids. From germline, CDR1 is SGHTA and CDR2 FQGTGA. The CDR3 DNA reads as TGTGCCAGCAGCCCAACATGGGGCTACAATGAGCAGTTCTTC. This encodes CASSPTWGYNEQFF.

V and J are TRBV15 and TRBJ2-3; D is ambiguous. The germline V gene encodes CDR1 LNHNV and CDR2 YYDKDF (reference sequence). CDR3 length: 14 residues. Trimming pared 1 base from V and 2 bases from J, leaving 7 bases between. This chain's CDR3 is CATSRAAATDTQYF. The CDR3 nucleotides read TGTGCCACCAGCAGAGCTGCAGCCACAGATACGCAGTATTTT.

The chain employs TRBV5-6 and TRBJ2-2; possibly TRBD2 for D (6 bases). This CDR3 has 14 residues. The germline gives CDR1 SGHDT, CDR2 YYEEEE. V gave up 1 base and J gave up 7 bases, with 11 bases separating them. The CDR3 DNA follows: TGTGCCAGCAGCTTGTCTCTGGAGGGCGGGGAGCTGTTTTTT. It codes for CASSLSLEGGELFF.

This clone was observed at least ten times. This chain joins TRBV7-2 and TRBJ2-5; D remains ambiguous. The CDR3 runs 13 residues. The V end was cut by 6 bases, the J end by 0 bases, with 8 bases between. Germline assignment: CDR1 SGHTA and CDR2 FQGNSA. The CDR3 coding sequence is TGTGCCAGCAGTCTACACCACCAAGAGACCCAGTACTTC. Protein product: CASSLHHQETQYF. Looking up the rest from reference TRBV7-2 and TRBJ2-5 gives the full variable domain: GAGVSQSPSNKVTEKGKDVELRCDPISGHTALYWYRQSLGQGLEFLIYFQGNSAPDKSGLPSDRFSAERTGGSVSTLTIQRTQQEDSAVYLCASSLHHQETQYFGPGTRLLVL.

The chain uses TRBV29-1 and TRBJ1-2, with unresolved D. V lost 7 bases and J 5 bases, leaving 17 bases between the germline ends. This CDR3 region has 13 residues. Germline values: CDR1 SQVTM, CDR2 ANQGSEA. The CDR3 region has the DNA TGCAGCGCTGTGGAAGGGAGAGGTTATGGCTACACCTTC. Translated, it gives CSAVEGRGYGYTF.

The J gene is TRBJ1-1, the V gene TRBV2, with no clear D. V lost 6 bases and J lost 0, with 11 bases in between. Germline CDR1 and CDR2: SNHLY and FYNNEI. The CDR3 is 14 residues long. Here the CDR3 reads CASRSGSMNTEAFF. CDR3 DNA sequence: TGTGCCAGCAGGTCCGGGAGTATGAACACTGAAGCTTTCTTT. Filled out from reference TRBV2 and TRBJ1-1, the complete variable domain reads EPEVTQTPSHQVTQMGQEVILRCVPISNHLYFYWYRQILGQKVEFLVSFYNNEISEKSEIFDDQFSVERPDGSNFTLKIRSTKLEDSAMYFCASRSGSMNTEAFFGQGTRLTVV.